The clone carrying this T cell receptor beta chain appeared a few times. What it recognizes is unknown. This sample stems from a study of CD8+CD57+ T cells in acquired aplastic anemia. Study-wide results and limits: Patients had approximately 30 CD8+ CDR3 sequences in common with controls (the shared set).

CDR3 length: 13 residues. Germline lookup yields CDR1 ENHRY and CDR2 SYGVKD. The V end lost 10 bases, the J end lost 4 bases, and 16 bases lay between the germline ends. The TCR beta profiling, which covered VDJ combination and CDR3 sequence, was carried out using genomic DNA as the template. One entry per CDR3 protein, called by TCRdb with MiXCR from the reads. Among under 350,000 distinct CDR3 sequences, about 50% were seen once, and the ten largest hold 1.3%. Patients chosen for sequencing had CD8+CD57+ cells that had expanded, as shown by flow cytometry. This sequence joins TRBV10-3 and TRBJ1-1; D may be TRBD1 (6 bases). The sequence was obtained from a human donor with aplastic anemia. The sample consisted of sorted CD4+, CD8+, or CD8+CD57+ T cells (not recorded which) from PBMCs. The CDR3 is CATANREGTEAFF. Here the CDR3 DNA reads TGTGCCACCGCGAACAGGGAGGGCACTGAAGCTTTCTTT.